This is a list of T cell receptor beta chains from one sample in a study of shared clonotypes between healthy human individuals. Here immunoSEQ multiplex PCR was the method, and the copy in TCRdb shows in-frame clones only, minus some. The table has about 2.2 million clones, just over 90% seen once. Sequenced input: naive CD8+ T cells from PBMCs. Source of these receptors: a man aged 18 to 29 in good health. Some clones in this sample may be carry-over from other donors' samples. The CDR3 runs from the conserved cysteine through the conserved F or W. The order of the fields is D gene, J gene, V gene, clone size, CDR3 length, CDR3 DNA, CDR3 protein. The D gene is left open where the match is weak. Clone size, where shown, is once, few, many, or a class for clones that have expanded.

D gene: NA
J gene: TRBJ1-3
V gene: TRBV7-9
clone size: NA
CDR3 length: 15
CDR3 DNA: TGTGCCAGCGAGAATTCACAGGACCTCGAAAACACCATATATTTT
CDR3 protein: CASENSQDLENTIYF

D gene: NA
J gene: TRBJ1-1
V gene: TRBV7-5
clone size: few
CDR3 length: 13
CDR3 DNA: TGTGCCAGAAGCCCCGACACAAACACTGAAGCTTTCTTT
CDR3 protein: CARSPDTNTEAFF

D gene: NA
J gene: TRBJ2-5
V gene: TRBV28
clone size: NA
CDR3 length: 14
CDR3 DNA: TGTGCCAGCAGCCGACTATTAAATAAAGAGACCCAGTACTTC
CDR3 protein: CASSRLLNKETQYF

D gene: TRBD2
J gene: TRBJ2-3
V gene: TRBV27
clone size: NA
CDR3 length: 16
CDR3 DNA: TGTGCCAGCAGACCCAAGAGCGGGACCCGCGGAGATACGCAGTATTTT
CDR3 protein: CASRPKSGTRGDTQYF

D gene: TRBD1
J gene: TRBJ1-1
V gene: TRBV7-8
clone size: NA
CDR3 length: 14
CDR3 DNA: TGTGCCAGCAGCGATCGACAGGGAAGAACTGAAGCTTTCTTT
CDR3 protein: CASSDRQGRTEAFF

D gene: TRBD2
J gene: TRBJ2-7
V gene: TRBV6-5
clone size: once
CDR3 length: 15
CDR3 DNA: TGTGCCAGCAGTTACGGGCGGACGGGAGGGGCCGAGCAGTACTTC
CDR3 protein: CASSYGRTGGAEQYF

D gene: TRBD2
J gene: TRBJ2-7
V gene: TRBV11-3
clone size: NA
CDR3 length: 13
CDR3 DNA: TGTGCCAGCAGCACCCACTCGGGACTAGAGAAGTACTTC
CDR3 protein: CASSTHSGLEKYF

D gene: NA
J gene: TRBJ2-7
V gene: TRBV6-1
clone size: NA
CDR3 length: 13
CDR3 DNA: TGTGCCAGCAGCCCTGGACGCTACTACGAGCAGTACTTC
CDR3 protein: CASSPGRYYEQYF

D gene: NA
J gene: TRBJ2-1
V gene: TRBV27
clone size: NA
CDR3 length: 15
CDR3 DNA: TGTGCCAGCAGTTTAGGACCGGGGGAGACCGATGAGCAGTTCTTC
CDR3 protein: CASSLGPGETDEQFF

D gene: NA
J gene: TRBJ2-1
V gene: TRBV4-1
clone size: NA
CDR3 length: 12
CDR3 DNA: TGCGCCAGCAGCCCAGCCAGAAATGAGCAGTTCTTC
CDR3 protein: CASSPARNEQFF

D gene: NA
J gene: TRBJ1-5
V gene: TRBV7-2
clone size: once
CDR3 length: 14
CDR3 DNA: TGTGCCAGCAGCGAAAGGACGCCCGGGCAGCCCCAGCATTTT
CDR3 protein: CASSERTPGQPQHF

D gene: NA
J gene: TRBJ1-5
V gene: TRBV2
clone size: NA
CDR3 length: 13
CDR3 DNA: TGTGCCAGCAGTTTGGGGGAGAGTCCAGCCCAGCATTTT
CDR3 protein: CASSLGESPAQHF

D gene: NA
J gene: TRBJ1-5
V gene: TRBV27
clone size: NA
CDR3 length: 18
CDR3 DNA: TGTGCCAGCAGTCCTCCCCCGCCAGGCCGCGGGAGCAATCAGCCCCAGCATTTT
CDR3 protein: CASSPPPPGRGSNQPQHF

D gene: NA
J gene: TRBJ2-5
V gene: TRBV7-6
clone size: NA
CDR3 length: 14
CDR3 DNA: TGTGCCAGCAGAGAGAGGGGACAACAAGAGACCCAGTACTTC
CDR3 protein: CASRERGQQETQYF

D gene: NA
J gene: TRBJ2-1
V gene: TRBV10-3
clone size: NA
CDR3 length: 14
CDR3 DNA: TGTGCCATCAGTCCGGACAGTTTTAACCATGAGCAGTTCTTC
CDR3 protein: CAISPDSFNHEQFF

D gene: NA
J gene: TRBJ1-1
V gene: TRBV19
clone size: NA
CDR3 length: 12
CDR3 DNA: TGTGCCAGTTGGGGGGGTAGCACTGAAGCTTTCTTT
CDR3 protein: CASWGGSTEAFF

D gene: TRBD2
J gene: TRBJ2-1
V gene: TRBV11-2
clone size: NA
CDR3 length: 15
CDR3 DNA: TGTGCCAGCAGCTTAGGGCTAGCGGGAGCGGATGAGCAGTTCTTC
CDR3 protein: CASSLGLAGADEQFF

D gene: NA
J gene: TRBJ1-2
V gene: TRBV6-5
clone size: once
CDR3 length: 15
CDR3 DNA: TGTGCCAGCAGTTACGGGCCCGGGGGGGCGTACGGCTACACCTTC
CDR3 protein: CASSYGPGGAYGYTF

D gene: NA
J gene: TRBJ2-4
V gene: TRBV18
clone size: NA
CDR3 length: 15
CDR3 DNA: TGTGCCAGCTCACCGGAACCGTCGAGGCAAAACATTCAGTACTTC
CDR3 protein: CASSPEPSRQNIQYF

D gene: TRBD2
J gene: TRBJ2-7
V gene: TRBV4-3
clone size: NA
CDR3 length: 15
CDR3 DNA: TGCGCCAGCAGCCCGTCTAGCGGGAGGCCCCACGAGCAGTACTTC
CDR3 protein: CASSPSSGRPHEQYF

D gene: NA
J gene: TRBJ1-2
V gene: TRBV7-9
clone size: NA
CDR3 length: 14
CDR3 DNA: TGTGCCAGCAGCTCTCTAAACGCAGGGACCGGCTACACCTTC
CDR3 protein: CASSSLNAGTGYTF

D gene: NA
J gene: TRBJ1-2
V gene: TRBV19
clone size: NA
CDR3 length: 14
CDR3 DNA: TGTGCCAGTACCGCGGTCGACAGTTACTATGGCTACACCTTC
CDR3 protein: CASTAVDSYYGYTF

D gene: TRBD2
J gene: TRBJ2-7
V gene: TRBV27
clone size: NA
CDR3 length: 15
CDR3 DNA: TGTGCCAGCAGTTTGTTGTCGGGAGGGTACTACGAGCAGTACTTC
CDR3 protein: CASSLLSGGYYEQYF

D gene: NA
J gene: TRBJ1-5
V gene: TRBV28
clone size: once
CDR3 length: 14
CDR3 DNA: TGTGCCAGCAGCCCAACCTCCAGCAATCAGCCCCAGCATTTT
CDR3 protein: CASSPTSSNQPQHF

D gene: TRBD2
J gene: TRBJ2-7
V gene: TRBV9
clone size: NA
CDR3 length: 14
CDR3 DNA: TGTGCCAGCAGCCCTGGGGGGGAGGGCCGTGAGCAGTACTTC
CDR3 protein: CASSPGGEGREQYF

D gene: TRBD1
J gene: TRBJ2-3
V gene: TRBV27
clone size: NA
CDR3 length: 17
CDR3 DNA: TGTGCCAGCAGTTTGGGCCCGGGACAGGGTATGGAAAAAGCGCAGTATTTT
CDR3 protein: CASSLGPGQGMEKAQYF

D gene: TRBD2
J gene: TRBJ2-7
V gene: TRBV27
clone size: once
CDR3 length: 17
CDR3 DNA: TGTGCCACCAAGCGGGCGCGCACCGGGACTACCTCCTACGAGCAGTACTTC
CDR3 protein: CATKRARTGTTSYEQYF

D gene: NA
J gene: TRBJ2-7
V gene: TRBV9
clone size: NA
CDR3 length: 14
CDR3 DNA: TGTGCCAGCAGCGTAGGGGAAGGGTCCCACGAGCAGTACTTC
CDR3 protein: CASSVGEGSHEQYF

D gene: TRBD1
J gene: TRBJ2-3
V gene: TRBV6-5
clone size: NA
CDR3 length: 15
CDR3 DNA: TGTGCCAGCAGTTACTCGGACAGGAGCACAGATACGCAGTATTTT
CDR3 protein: CASSYSDRSTDTQYF